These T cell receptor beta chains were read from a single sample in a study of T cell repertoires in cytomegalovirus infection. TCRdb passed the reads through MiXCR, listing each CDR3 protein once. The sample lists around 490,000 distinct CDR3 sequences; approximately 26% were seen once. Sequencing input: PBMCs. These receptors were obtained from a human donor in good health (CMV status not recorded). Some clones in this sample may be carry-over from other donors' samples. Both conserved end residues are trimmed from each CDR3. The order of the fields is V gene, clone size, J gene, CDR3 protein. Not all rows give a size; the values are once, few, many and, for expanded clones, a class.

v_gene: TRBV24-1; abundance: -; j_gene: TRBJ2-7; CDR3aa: ATSDLNLELY
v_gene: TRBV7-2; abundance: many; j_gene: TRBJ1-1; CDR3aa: ASTSMTTEAF
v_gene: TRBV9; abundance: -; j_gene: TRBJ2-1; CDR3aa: ASSVTSGSGYEQF
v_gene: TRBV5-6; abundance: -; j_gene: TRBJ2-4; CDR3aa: ASSFWQGSSIAKNIQY
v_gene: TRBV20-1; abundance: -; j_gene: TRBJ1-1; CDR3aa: SALAGANTEAF
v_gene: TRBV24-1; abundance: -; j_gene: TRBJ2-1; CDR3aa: ATSEGGTSGSYEQF
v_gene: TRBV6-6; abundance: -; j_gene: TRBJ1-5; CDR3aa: ASSYFPDKPAIHQPQH
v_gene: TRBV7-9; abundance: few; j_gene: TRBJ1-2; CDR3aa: ASSPQGGIHGYT
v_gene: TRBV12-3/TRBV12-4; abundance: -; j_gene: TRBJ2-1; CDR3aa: ASSLAPRRLAGGNEQF
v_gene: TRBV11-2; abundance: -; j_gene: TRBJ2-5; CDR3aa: ASSPRDTARETQY
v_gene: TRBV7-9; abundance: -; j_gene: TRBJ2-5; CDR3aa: ASSRGTSDQETQY
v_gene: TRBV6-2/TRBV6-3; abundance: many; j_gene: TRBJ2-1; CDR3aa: ASSTALQNNEQF
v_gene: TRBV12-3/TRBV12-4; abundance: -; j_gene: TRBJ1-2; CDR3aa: ASSLEAGSGGKEGYT
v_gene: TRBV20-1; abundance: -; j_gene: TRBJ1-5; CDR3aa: SARVAQTDQPQH
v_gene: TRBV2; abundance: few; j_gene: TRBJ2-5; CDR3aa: ASMPLPQETQY
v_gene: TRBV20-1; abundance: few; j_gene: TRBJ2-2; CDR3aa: SARRVDTGELF
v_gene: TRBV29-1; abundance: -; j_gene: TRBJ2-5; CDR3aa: SVGLKGLETQY
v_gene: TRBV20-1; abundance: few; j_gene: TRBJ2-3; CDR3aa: SAALLPTSGSGDTQY
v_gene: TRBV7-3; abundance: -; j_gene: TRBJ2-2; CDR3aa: ASSLMGDTGELF
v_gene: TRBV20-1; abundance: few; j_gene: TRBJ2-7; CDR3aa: SARDPKREGIYEQY
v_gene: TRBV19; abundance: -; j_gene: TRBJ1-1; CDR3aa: ASIGSIEAF
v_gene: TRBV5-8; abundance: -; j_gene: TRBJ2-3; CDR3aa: ASSASWTSGTQY
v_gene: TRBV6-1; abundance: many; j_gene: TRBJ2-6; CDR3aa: ASRIGSGANVLT
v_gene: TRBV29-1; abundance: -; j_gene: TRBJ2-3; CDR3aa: SVSGRSDTQY
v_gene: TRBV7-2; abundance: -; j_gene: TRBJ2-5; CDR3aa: ASSLEPGGGETQY
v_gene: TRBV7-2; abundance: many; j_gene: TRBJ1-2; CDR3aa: ASNQGADYGYT
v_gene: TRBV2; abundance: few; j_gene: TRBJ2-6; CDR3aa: ASKPGISGANVLT
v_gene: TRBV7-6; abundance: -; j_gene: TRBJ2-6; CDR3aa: ASSLEASGRGPGANVLT
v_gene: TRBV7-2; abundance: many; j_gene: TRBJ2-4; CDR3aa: ASSLFPGGGGNIQY
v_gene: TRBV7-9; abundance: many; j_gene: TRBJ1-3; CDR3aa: ASSPRGSGNTIY
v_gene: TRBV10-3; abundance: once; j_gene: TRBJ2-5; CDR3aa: AISGAGAGETQY
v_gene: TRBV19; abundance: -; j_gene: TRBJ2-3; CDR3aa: ASSILAGGLPDTQY
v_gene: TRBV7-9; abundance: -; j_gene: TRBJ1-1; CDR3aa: ASTPGHKYAF
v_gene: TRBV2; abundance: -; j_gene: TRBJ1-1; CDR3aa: ASKIDLNTEAF
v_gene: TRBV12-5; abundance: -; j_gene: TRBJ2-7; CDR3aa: ASGLDSSYEQY
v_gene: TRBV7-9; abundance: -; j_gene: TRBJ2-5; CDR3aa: ASRGRLAGGGETQY
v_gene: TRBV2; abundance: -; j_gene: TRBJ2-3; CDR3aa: ASSPGADRTDTQY
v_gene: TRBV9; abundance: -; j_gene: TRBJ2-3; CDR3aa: ASSVAARDPLNTQY
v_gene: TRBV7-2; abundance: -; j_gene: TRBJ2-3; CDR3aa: ASSLWTSPDTQY
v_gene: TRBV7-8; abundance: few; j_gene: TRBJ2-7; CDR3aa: ASSLNWASGSKNQNEQY
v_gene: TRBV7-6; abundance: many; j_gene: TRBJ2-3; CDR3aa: ASSLDRGYQDTQY
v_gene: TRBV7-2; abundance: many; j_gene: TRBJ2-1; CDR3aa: ASGSGLRNEQF
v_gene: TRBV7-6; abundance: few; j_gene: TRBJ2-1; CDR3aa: ASSLGGTGINEQF
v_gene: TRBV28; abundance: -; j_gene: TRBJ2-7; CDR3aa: ASSLEGAKTYVTEQY
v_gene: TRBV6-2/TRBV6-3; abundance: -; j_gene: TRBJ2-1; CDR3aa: ASSSRDFGEQF
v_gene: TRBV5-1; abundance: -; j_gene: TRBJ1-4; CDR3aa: ASSLRQGGIEKLF
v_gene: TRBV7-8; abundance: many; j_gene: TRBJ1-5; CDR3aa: ASSLALMTPYSNQPQH
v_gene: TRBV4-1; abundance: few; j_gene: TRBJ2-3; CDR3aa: ASSQEGPRGTDTQY
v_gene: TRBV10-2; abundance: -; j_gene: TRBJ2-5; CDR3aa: ASSRLAGGPGQETQY